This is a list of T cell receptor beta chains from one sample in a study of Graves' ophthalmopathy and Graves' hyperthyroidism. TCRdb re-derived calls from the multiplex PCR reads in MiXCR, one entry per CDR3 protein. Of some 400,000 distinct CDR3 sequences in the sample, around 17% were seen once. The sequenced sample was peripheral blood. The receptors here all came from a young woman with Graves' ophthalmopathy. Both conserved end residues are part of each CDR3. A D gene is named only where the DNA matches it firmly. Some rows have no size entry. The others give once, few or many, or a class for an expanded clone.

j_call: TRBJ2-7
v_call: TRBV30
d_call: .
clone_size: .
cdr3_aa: CAWSTGSYEPYF
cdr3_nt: TGTGCCTGGAGTACTGGCTCCTACGAGCCCTACTTC

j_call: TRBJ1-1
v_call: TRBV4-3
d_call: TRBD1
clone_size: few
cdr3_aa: CASSQVATGQEAFF
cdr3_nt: TGCGCCAGCAGCCAAGTCGCTACGGGACAGGAAGCTTTCTTT

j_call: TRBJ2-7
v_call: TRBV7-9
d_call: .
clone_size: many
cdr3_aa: CASSFWGVTRREQYF
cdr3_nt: TGTGCCAGCAGCTTTTGGGGGGTAACAAGACGGGAGCAGTACTTC

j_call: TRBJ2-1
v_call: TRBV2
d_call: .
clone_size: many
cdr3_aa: CASSERGYNEQFF
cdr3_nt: TGTGCCAGCAGTGAACGGGGCTACAATGAGCAGTTCTTC

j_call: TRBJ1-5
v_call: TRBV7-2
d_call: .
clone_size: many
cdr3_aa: CASSVLAGPNQPQHF
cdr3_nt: TGTGCCAGCAGCGTACTAGCGGGTCCCAATCAGCCCCAGCATTTT

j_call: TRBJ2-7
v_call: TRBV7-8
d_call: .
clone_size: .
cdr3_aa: CASSLLGTLPYEQYF
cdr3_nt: TGTGCCAGCAGCTTACTAGGGACGTTACCCTACGAGCAGTACTTC

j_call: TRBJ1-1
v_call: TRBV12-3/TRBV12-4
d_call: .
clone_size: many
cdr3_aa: CASSFRTRAGLNTEAFF
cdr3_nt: TGTGCCAGCAGTTTTCGGACGCGGGCGGGACTAAACACTGAAGCTTTCTTT

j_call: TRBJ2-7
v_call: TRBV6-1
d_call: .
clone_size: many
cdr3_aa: CASSEALPDTSYEQYF
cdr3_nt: TGTGCCAGCAGTGAAGCGCTGCCCGACACTTCCTACGAGCAGTACTTC

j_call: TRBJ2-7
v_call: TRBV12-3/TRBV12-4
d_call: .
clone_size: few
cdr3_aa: CASHLLEGPKPYEQYF
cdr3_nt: TGTGCCTCCCACCTTTTGGAGGGCCCAAAACCTTACGAGCAGTACTTC

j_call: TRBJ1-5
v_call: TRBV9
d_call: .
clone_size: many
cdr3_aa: CVSSEGPFVGQPQHF
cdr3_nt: TGTGTCAGCAGCGAGGGCCCCTTCGTGGGTCAGCCCCAGCATTTT

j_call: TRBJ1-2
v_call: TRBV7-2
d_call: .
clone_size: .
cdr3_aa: CASRRDGLGDGYTF
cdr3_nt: TGTGCCAGCAGGAGGGACGGCCTTGGGGATGGCTACACCTTC

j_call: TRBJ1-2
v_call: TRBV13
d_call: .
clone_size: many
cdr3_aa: CASSLPRKEGYTF
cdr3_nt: TGTGCCAGCAGCTTACCGCGGAAGGAAGGCTACACCTTC

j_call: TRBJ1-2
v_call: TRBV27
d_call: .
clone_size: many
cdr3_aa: CASSFLGGGRLTHGYTF
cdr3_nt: TGTGCCAGCAGTTTTCTCGGCGGGGGGAGATTGACGCATGGCTACACCTTC

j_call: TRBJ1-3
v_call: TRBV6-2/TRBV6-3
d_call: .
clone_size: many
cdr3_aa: CASSLLRRDSGNTIYF
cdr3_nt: TGTGCCAGCAGTCTCCTTCGACGCGACTCTGGAAACACCATATATTTT

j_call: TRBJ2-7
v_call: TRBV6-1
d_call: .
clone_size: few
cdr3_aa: CASSPLNRDYEQYF
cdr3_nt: TGTGCCAGCAGTCCCCTGAACCGGGACTACGAGCAGTACTTC

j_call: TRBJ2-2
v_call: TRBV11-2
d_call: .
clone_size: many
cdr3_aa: CASSSTGHWNTGELFF
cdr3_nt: TGTGCCAGCAGCTCGACCGGACACTGGAACACCGGGGAGCTGTTTTTT

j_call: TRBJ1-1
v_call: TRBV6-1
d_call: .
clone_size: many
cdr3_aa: CASSGVTVPEAFF
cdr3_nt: TGTGCCAGCAGTGGAGTAACAGTGCCTGAAGCTTTCTTT

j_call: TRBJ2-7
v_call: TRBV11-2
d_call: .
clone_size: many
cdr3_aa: CASSLNHWRGNYEQYF
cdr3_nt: TGTGCCAGCAGCTTAAATCACTGGCGGGGAAACTACGAGCAGTACTTC

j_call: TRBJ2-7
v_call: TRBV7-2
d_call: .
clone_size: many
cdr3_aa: CASSPGGGDEQYF
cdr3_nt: TGTGCCAGCAGCCCGGGGGGCGGCGACGAGCAGTACTTC

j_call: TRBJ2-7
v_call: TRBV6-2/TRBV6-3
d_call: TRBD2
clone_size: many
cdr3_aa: CASNRLAGSYEQYF
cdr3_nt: TGTGCCAGCAACCGGCTAGCGGGATCCTACGAGCAGTACTTC

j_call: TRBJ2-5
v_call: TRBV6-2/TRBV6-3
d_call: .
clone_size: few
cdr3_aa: CASSYRGEGQETQYF
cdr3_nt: TGTGCCAGCAGTTACCGGGGAGAGGGCCAAGAGACCCAGTACTTC

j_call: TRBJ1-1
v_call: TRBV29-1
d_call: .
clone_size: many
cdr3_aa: CSVEVSVNTEAFF
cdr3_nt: TGCAGCGTTGAAGTTTCCGTGAACACTGAAGCTTTCTTT

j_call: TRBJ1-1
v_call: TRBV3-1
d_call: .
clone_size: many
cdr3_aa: CASSQGYLNTEAFF
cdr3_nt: TGTGCCAGCAGCCAAGGTTACCTGAACACTGAAGCTTTCTTT

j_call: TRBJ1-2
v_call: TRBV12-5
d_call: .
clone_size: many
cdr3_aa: CASGLVRGGATYGYTF
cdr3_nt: TGTGCTAGTGGTTTGGTACGGGGGGGCGCAACCTATGGCTACACCTTC

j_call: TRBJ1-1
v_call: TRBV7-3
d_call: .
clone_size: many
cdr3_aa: CASSLIGTTEAFF
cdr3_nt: TGTGCCAGCAGCTTAATAGGGACCACTGAAGCTTTCTTT

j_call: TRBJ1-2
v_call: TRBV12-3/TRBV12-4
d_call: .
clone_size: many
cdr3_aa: CASSLGAQGRGYTF
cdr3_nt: TGTGCCAGCAGTTTAGGAGCACAGGGCCGTGGCTACACCTTC

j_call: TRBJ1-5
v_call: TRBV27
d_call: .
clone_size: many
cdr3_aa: CASSPSGGDGNQPQHF
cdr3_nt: TGTGCCAGCAGTCCATCCGGGGGGGACGGCAATCAGCCCCAGCATTTT

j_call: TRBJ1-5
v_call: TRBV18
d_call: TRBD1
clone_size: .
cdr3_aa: CASSPQGTDEQPQHF
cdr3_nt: TGTGCCAGCTCACCACAGGGGACAGATGAACAGCCCCAGCATTTT

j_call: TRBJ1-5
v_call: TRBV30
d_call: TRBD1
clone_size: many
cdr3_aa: CAWSGQGRQPQHF
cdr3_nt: TGTGCCTGGAGTGGACAGGGTAGACAGCCCCAGCATTTT

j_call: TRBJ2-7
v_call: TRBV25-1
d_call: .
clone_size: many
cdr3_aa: CASSEYGSYEQYF
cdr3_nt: TGTGCCAGCAGTGAATATGGGTCCTACGAGCAGTACTTC

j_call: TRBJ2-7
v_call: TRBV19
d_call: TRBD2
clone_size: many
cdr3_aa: CASSIRAGGPYEQYF
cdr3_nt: TGTGCCAGTAGTATCCGAGCGGGAGGTCCCTACGAGCAGTACTTC

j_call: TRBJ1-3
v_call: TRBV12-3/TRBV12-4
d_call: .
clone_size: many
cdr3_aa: CASSLAQGRDTIYF
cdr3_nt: TGTGCCAGCAGTTTAGCGCAAGGACGAGACACCATATATTTT

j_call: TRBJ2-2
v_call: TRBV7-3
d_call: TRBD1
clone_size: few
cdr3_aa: CASSLRLATGATDTGELFF
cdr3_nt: TGTGCCAGCAGCTTAAGACTGGCTACAGGGGCCACGGACACCGGGGAGCTGTTTTTT

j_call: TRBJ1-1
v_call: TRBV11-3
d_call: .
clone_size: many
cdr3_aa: CASSFSSNTEAFF
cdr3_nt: TGTGCCAGCAGTTTCAGTTCAAACACTGAAGCTTTCTTT

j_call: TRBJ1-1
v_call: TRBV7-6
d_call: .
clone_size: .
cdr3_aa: CASSFGEKGLTEAFF
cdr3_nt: TGTGCCAGCAGCTTCGGGGAGAAGGGGCTCACTGAAGCTTTCTTT

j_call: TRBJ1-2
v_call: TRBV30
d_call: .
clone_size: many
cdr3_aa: CAWSLRNYGYTF
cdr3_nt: TGTGCCTGGAGTCTCAGGAACTATGGCTACACCTTC

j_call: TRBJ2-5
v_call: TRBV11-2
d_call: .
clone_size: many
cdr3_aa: CASSLEGGVETQYF
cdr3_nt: TGTGCCAGCAGCTTAGAGGGCGGAGTCGAGACCCAGTACTTC

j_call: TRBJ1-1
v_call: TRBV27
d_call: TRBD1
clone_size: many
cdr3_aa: CASLDRGGGTEAFF
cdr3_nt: TGTGCCAGCCTGGACAGGGGCGGAGGGACTGAAGCTTTCTTT

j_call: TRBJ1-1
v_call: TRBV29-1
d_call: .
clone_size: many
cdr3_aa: CSVEEQHTNTEAFF
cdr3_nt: TGCAGCGTTGAAGAACAACATACGAACACTGAAGCTTTCTTT

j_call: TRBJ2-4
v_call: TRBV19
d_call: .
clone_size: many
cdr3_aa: CASSMKTAAKNIQYF
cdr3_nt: TGTGCCAGTAGTATGAAGACAGCAGCCAAAAACATTCAGTACTTC